Listed here are 13 T cell receptor beta chains from one sample, sequenced in a study of CD8+CD57+ T cells in acquired aplastic anemia. Sequencing was done on patients that had shown CD8+CD57+ cell expansion by flow cytometry. Profiling of TCR beta VDJ combinations and CDR3 sequences used genomic DNA as template. TCRdb re-called the reads through MiXCR, storing one row per CDR3 protein. The data contain approximately 220,000 distinct CDR3 sequences, more than 40% of them singletons. Sequencing was performed on sorted CD4+, CD8+, or CD8+CD57+ T cells (not recorded which) from PBMCs. All receptors come from a human donor with aplastic anemia.

This clonotype showed up many times. V gene TRBV9 combines with J gene TRBJ1-2; TRBD1 agrees at 7 bases. J lost 5 bases, V lost 6 bases, and 4 bases had no gene match. The CDR3 loop spans 12 amino acids. CDR1 is SGDLS and CDR2 is YYNGEE in the germline V gene. CDR3 region: CASKGDSYGYTF. The CDR3 nucleotides read TGTGCCAGCAAGGGGGACAGTTATGGCTACACCTTC.

This clonotype came up a few times. The chain recombines TRBV12-3 or TRBV12-4 with TRBJ2-7, with D perhaps matching TRBD2 (6 bases). With 4 bases removed from V and 4 bases from J, the gap between germline ends came to 8 bases. CDR3 length: 12 amino acids. CDR3 region: CASSSGRYEQYF. The DNA for the CDR3 is TGTGCCAGCAGTTCGGGGAGGTACGAGCAGTACTTC.

Notes on this clonotype: At one boundary the junction diverges from the germline segment, which might be a read error. The gene calls are TRBV7-2 and TRBJ1-5; 7 bases are shared with TRBD1. Germline CDR1 reads SGHTA; CDR2 reads FQGNSA. The CDR3 is made up of 15 amino acids. The DNA of the CDR3 is TGTGCCAGCAGCTTAGATGGGACAGAACATCGGCCCCAGCATTTC. The encoded protein is CASSLDGTEHRPQHF.

Concerning this clonotype: Germline is not matched at one junction end, which may reflect a read error. The chain couples TRBV9 to TRBJ2-7; 7 bases match TRBD1. CDR1 and CDR2 from the germline V gene are SGDLS and YYNGEE. The CDR3 totals 15 residues. The CDR3 bases are TGTGCCAGCAGCGTAGAACAGGGGAGCGGCTACGGGCAGTACTTC. Protein: CASSVEQGSGYGQYF.

The genes are TRBV2 and TRBJ2-7; 14 nucleotides line up with TRBD2. The germline CDR1 and CDR2 sequences are SNHLY and FYNNEI. This CDR3 has 15 residues. This CDR3 is CAHGSRGTSGSEQYF. The CDR3 region has the DNA TGTGCGCACGGGAGCAGAGGGACTAGCGGGAGCGAGCAGTACTTC.

The gene calls are TRBV15 and TRBJ1-1; TRBD1 aligns across 9 bases. CDR3 size: 16 residues. J gave up 4 bases and V 3 bases, and 9 bases lay outside the gene matches. CDR1 is LNHNV, CDR2 YYDKDF, per germline (reference sequence). CDR3 amino acids: CATSRGPGQGSTEAFF. The DNA for the CDR3 is TGTGCCACCAGCAGGGGGCCGGGACAGGGTAGCACTGAAGCTTTCTTT.

This sequence joins TRBV30 and TRBJ2-7; TRBD1 aligns across 7 bases. Germline CDR1 is GTSNPN and CDR2 is SVGIG (reference sequence). The CDR3 loop spans 13 amino acids. V lost 1 base and J lost 4; bases outside the gene matches: 4. The CDR3 reads CAWSAGQSYEQYF. DNA of the CDR3: TGTGCCTGGAGTGCGGGACAGTCATACGAGCAGTACTTC.

This clonotype came up many times. The chain has TRBV7-8 and TRBJ2-1, with 7 bases matching TRBD2. J lost 3 bases, V lost 1 base, and 3 bases had no gene match. CDR1 is SGHVS and CDR2 is FQNEAQ in the germline V gene. This CDR3 region has 15 residues. The CDR3 protein is CASSLGGSGYNEQFF. The DNA for the CDR3 is TGTGCCAGCAGCTTAGGCGGGAGCGGCTACAATGAGCAGTTCTTC. Full variable domain (remainder filled in from reference TRBV7-8 and TRBJ2-1): GAGVSQSPRYKVAKRGQDVALRCDPISGHVSLFWYQQALGQGPEFLTYFQNEAQLDKSGLPSDRFFAERPEGSVSTLKIQRTQQEDSAVYLCASSLGGSGYNEQFFGPGTRLTVL.

V is TRBV5-4 and J is TRBJ1-5; no reliable D call. CDR3 length: 18 amino acids. V gave up 3 bases and J gave up 9 bases, with 28 bases separating them. CDR1 is SGHNT, CDR2 YYREEE, per germline (reference sequence). The CDR3 coding sequence is TGTGCCAGCAGCTCCCGATTAACAGCGGATGGGCGGGTAGGGCCCCAGCATTTT. The encoded protein is CASSSRLTADGRVGPQHF. The whole variable domain, remainder taken from reference TRBV5-4 and TRBJ1-5, is ETGVTQSPTHLIKTRGQQVTLRCSSQSGHNTVSWYQQALGQGPQFIFQYYREEENGRGNFPPRFSGLQFPNYSSELNVNALELDDSALYLCASSSRLTADGRVGPQHFGDGTRLSIL.

This clonotype was detected only a few times. The rearrangement uses TRBV5-1 and TRBJ2-7; 8 nucleotides match TRBD1. The J segment lost 2 bases and the V segment lost 1 base, leaving 2 bases of the junction unmatched. Germline V lookup: CDR1 SGHRS, CDR2 YFSETQ. CDR3 length: 14 residues. The CDR3 protein is CASSLSGGAYEQYF. DNA for the CDR3: TGCGCCAGCAGCTTGTCAGGGGGCGCCTACGAGCAGTACTTC.

This clonotype was counted ten times or more. The chain recombines TRBV7-9 with TRBJ1-2; D is ambiguous. CDR1 is SEHNR and CDR2 is FQNEAQ in the germline V gene (reference sequence). Between the trimmed V and J ends, which lost 10 bases and 2 bases, there was a span of 17 bases. The CDR3 length is 14 residues. The DNA for the CDR3 is TGTGCCATCCCAGGCCGCCAAAACAACTATGGCTACACCTTC. Protein product: CAIPGRQNNYGYTF.

The V and J genes are TRBV15 and TRBJ1-5; 7 bases match TRBD1. The germline V gene encodes CDR1 LNHNV and CDR2 YYDKDF (reference sequence). This CDR3 comprises 14 residues. The V segment lost 10 bases and the J segment 1 base; nucleotides outside the gene matches: 7. The CDR3 here is CASTDRASNQPQHF. In DNA form, the CDR3 reads TGTGCCAGCACCGACAGGGCAAGCAATCAGCCCCAGCATTTT. The complete variable domain, with remaining parts taken from reference TRBV15 and TRBJ1-5, reads DAMVIQNPRYQVTQFGKPVTLSCSQTLNHNVMYWYQQKSSQAPKLLFHYYDKDFNNEADTPDNFQSRRPNTSFCFLDIRSPGLGDTAMYLCASTDRASNQPQHFGDGTRLSIL.

This clonotype was counted at least ten times. This sequence joins TRBV9 and TRBJ1-2; 7 nucleotides line up with TRBD1. V gave up 4 bases and J gave up 8 bases; unmatched junction bases: 5. From germline, CDR1 is SGDLS and CDR2 YYNGEE. The CDR3 spans 12 residues. CDR3 residues: CASSPADRGYTF. In DNA, the CDR3 is TGTGCCAGCAGCCCGGCGGACAGGGGCTACACCTTC.